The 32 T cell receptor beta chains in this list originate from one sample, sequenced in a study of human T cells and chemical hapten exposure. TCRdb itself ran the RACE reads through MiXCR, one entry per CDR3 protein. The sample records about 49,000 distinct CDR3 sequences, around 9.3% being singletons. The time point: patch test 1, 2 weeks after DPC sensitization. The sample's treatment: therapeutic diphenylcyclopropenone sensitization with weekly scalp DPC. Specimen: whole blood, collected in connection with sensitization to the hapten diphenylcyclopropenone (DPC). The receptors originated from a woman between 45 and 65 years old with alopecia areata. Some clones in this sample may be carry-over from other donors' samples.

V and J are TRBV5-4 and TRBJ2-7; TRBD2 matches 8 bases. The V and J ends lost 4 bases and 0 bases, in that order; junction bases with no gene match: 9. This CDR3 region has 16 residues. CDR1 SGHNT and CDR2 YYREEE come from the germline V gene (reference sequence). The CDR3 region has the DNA TGTGCCAGCAGCCCTGGGCTAGCGGGCAGCTCCTACGAGCAGTACTTC. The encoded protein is CASSPGLAGSSYEQYF.

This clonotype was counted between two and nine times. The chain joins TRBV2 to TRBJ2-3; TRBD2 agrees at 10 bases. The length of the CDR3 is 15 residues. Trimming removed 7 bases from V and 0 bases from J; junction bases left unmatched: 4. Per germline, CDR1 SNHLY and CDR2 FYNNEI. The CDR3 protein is CASTGLAESTDTQYF. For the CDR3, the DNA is TGTGCCAGCACCGGACTAGCGGAGAGCACAGATACGCAGTATTTT.

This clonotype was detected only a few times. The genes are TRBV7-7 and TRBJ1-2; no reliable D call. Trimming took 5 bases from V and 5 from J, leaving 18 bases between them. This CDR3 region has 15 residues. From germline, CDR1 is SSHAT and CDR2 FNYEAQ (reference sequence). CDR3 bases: TGTGCCAGCAGCCCTCTTCCCGGCGGGGATTATGGCTACACCTTC. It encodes CASSPLPGGDYGYTF.

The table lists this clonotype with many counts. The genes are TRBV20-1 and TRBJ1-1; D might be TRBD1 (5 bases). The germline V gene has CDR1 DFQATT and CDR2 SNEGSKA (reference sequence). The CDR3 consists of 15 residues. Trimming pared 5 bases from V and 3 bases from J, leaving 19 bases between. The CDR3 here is CSAGGNAGADTEAFF. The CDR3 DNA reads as TGCAGTGCTGGGGGGAATGCCGGTGCGGACACTGAAGCTTTCTTT.

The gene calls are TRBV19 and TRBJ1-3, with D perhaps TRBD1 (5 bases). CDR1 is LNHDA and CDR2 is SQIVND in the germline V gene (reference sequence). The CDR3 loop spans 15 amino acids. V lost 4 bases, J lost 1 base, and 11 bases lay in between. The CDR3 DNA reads TGTGCCAGTAGTACCTTGACAGCGTCTGGAAACACCATATATTTT. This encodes CASSTLTASGNTIYF.

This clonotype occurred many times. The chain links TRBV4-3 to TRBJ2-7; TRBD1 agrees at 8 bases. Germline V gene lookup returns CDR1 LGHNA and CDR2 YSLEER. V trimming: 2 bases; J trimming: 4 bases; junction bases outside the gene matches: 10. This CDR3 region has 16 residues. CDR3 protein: CASSQTPTGASYEQYF. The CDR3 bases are TGCGCCAGCAGCCAAACCCCGACAGGGGCGTCTTACGAGCAGTACTTC.

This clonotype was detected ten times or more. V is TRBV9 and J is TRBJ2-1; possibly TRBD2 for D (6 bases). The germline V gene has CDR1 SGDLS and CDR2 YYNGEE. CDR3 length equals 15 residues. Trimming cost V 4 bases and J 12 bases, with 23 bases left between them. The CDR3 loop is CASSSGTRLAGGQFF. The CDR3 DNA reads TGTGCCAGCAGCTCCGGGACTCGCTTGGCCGGGGGGCAGTTCTTC.

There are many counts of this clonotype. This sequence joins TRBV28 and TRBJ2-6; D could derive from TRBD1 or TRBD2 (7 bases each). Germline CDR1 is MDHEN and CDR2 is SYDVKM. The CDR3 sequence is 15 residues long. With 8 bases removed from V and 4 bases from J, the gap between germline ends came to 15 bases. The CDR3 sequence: CASEGGTAGANVLTF. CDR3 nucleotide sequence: TGTGCCAGCGAGGGAGGGACAGCCGGGGCCAACGTCCTGACTTTC.

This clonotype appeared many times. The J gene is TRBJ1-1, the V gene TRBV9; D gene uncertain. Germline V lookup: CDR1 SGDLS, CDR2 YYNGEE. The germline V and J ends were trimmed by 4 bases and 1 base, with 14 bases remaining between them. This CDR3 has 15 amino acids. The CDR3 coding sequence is TGTGCCAGCAGCCCTTTACCCCAGAAGAACACTGAAGCTTTCTTT. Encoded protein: CASSPLPQKNTEAFF.

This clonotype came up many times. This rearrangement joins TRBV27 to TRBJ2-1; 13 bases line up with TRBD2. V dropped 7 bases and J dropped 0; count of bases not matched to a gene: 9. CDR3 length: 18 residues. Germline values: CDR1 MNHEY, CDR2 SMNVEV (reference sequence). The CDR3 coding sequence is TGTGCCAGCACCTGGGGGACTAGCGGGACCCGCTCCTACAATGAGCAGTTCTTC. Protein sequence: CASTWGTSGTRSYNEQFF.

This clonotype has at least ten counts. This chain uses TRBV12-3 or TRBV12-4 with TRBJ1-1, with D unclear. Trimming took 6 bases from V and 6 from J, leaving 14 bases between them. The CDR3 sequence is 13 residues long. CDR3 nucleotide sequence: TGTGCCAGCAGCCCCCTCATCAGCTCTGAAGCTTTCTTT. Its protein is CASSPLISSEAFF.

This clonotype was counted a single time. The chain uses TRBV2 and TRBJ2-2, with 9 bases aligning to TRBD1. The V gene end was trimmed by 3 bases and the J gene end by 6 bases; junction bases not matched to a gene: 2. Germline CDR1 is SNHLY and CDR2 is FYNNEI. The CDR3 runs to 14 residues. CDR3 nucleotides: TGTGCCAGCAGTGAGGGGACAGGGTCCGGGGAGCTGTTTTTT. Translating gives CASSEGTGSGELFF.

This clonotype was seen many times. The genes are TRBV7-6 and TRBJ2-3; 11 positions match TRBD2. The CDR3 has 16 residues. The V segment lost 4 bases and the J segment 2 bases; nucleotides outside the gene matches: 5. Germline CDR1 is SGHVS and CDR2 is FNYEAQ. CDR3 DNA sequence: TGTGCCAGCAGCTCACTAGCGGGAGTCCTCACAGATACGCAGTATTTT. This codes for CASSSLAGVLTDTQYF. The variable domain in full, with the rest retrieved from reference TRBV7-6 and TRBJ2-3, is GAGVSQSPRYKVTKRGQDVALRCDPISGHVSLYWYRQALGQGPEFLTYFNYEAQQDKSGLPNDRFSAERPEGSISTLTIQRTEQRDSAMYRCASSSLAGVLTDTQYFGPGTRLTVL.

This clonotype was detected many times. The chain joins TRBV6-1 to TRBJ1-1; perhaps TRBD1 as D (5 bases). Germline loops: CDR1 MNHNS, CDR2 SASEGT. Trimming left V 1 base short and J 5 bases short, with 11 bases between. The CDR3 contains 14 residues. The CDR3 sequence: CASSEVVRVTEAFF. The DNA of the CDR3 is TGTGCCAGCAGTGAAGTGGTCAGGGTAACTGAAGCTTTCTTT.

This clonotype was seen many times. The CDR3 reads CASSSQFGSYNEQFF. The CDR3, as DNA: TGTGCCAGCAGCTCTCAATTCGGGAGCTACAATGAGCAGTTCTTC. This chain joins TRBV7-6 and TRBJ2-1; D may be TRBD2 (6 bases). Germline V lookup: CDR1 SGHVS, CDR2 FNYEAQ. The CDR3 is 15 residues long. V was clipped by 4 bases and J by 3 bases, with 13 bases between them.

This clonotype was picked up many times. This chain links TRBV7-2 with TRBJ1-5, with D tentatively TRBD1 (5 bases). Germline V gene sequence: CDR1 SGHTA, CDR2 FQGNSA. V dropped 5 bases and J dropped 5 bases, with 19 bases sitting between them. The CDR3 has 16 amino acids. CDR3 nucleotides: TGTGCCAGCAGCCCGGAGCGATCCAGAGGGGATCAGCCCCAGCATTTT. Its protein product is CASSPERSRGDQPQHF.

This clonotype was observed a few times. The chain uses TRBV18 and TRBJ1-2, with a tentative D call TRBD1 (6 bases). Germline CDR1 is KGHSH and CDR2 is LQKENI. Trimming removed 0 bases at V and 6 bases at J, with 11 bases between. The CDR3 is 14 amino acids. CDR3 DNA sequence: TGTGCCAGCTCACCACCAAGGGGGAGGGATGGCTACACCTTC. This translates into CASSPPRGRDGYTF.

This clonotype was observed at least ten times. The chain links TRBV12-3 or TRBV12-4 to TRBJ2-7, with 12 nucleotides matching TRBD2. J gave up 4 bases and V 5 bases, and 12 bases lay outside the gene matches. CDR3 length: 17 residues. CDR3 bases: TGTGCCAGCAGTGGTACCGGGACTAGCGGGTTGTGGTACGAGCAGTACTTC. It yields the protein CASSGTGTSGLWYEQYF.

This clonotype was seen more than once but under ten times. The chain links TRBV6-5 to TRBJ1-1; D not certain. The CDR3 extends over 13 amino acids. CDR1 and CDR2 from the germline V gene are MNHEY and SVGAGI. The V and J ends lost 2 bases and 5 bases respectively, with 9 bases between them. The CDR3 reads CASSYVSGTEAFF. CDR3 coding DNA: TGTGCCAGCAGTTACGTGTCGGGGACTGAAGCTTTCTTT.

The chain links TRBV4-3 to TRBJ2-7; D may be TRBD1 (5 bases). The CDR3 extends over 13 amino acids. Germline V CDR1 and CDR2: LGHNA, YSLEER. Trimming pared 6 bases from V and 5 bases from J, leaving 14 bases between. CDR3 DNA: TGCGCCAGCAGTTTCACCCAGGGTGACGAGCAGTACTTC. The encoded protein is CASSFTQGDEQYF.

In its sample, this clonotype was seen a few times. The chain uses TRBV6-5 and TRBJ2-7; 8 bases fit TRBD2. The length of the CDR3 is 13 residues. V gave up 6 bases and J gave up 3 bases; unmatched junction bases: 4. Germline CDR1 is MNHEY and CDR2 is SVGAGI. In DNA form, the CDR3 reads TGTGCCAGCAGCAGAAGCGGGAGCTACGAGCAGTACTTC. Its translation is CASSRSGSYEQYF.

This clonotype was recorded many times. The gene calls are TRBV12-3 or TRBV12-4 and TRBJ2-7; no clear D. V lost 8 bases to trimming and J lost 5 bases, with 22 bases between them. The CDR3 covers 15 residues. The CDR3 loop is CASQRSGGITNEQYF. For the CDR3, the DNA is TGTGCCAGCCAACGCTCAGGCGGAATCACCAACGAGCAGTACTTC.

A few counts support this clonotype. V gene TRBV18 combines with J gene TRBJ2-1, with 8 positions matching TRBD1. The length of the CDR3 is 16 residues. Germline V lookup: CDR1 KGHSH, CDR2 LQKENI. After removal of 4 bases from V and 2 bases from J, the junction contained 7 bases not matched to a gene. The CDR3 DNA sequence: TGTGCCAGCTCACGGAGACAGGGGTCCACCTACAATGAGCAGTTCTTC. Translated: CASSRRQGSTYNEQFF.

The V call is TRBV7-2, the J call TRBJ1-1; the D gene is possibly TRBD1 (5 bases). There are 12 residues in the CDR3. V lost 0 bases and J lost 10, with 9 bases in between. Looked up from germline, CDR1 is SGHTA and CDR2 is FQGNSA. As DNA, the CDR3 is TGTGCCAGCAGCTTAGCGCTGGGGCCAGCTTTCTTT. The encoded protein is CASSLALGPAFF.

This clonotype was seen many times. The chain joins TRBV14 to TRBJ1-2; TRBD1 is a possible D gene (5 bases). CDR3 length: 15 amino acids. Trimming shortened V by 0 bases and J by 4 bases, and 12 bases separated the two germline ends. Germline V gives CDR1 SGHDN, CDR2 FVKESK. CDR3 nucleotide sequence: TGTGCCAGCAGCCAAGATACAGGCGGTCCCTATGGCTACACCTTC. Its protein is CASSQDTGGPYGYTF.

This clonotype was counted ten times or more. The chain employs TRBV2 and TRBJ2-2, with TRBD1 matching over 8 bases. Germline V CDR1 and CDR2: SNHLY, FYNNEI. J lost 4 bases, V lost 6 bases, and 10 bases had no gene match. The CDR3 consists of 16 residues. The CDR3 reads CASSADRGASTGELFF. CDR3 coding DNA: TGTGCCAGCAGCGCTGACAGGGGCGCGAGCACCGGGGAGCTGTTTTTT.

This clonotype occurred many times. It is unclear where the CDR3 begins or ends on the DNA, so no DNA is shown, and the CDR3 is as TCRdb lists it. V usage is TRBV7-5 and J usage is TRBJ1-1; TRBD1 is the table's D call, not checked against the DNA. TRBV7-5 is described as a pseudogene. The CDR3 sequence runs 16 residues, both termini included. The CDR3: CISVSEAVGGETEAFF.

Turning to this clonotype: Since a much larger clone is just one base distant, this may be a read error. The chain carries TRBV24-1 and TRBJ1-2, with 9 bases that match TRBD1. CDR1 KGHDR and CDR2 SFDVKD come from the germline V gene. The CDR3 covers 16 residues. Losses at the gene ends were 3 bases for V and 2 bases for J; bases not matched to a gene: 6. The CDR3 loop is CATSDTAGQGNYGYTF. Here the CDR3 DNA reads TGTGCCACCAGTGATACGGCGGGACAGGGAAACTATGGCTACACCTTC.

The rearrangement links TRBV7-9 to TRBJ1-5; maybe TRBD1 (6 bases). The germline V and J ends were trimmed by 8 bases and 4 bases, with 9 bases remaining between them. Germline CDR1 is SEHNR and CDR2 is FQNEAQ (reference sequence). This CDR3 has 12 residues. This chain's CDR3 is CASGTPNQPQHF. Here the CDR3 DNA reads TGTGCCAGCGGGACACCGAATCAGCCCCAGCATTTT.

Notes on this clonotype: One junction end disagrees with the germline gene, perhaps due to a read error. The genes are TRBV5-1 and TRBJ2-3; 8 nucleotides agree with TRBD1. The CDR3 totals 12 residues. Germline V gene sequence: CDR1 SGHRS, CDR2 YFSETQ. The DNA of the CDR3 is TGCACCAGCAGCCAGGGGGCGAATACGCAGTATTTT. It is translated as CTSSQGANTQYF.

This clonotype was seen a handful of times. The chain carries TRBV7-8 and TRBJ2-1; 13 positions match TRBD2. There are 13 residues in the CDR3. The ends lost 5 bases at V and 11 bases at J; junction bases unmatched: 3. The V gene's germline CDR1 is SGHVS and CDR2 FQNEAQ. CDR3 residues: CASSVGLAGKQFF. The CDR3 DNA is TGTGCCAGCAGCGTGGGACTAGCGGGAAAGCAGTTCTTC.

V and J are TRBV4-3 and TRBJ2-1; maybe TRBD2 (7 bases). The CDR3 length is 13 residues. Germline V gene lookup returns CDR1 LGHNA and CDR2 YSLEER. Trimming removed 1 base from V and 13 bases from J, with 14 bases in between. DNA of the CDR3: TGCGCCAGCAGCCAAGTTTCGGGGGGCGCCCAGTTCTTC. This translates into CASSQVSGGAQFF.